The source of this T cell receptor (beta chain) is a study of CD8 T cells in ankylosing spondylitis. Study-level findings and limits: Blood from ankylosing spondylitis patients appeared to carry a characteristic roughly 8-variant TCR beta motif. Clones that were linked to disease were CD8+ and were relatively rare in peripheral blood. Several of the motif variants were reported before in synovial fluid and blood from reactive arthritis.

CDR3 length: 13 amino acids. Losses at the gene ends were 4 bases for V and 5 bases for J; bases not matched to a gene: 6. Germline CDR1 and CDR2: DFQATT and SNEGSKA (reference sequence). Details on this clonotype: The antigen is unknown.

Preparation of TCR beta libraries was done by quantitative 5'-RACE with molecular barcodes. TCRdb re-called the 5' RACE reads with MiXCR, one entry per CDR3 protein. This table holds about 200,000 distinct CDR3 sequences, roughly 13% found once. The V gene is TRBV20-1, the J gene TRBJ1-2; 8 bases line up with TRBD1. The source material was blood, either unsorted or a sorted T cell fraction (not recorded which). The clonotype was recovered from a male donor with ankylosing spondylitis or in good health (not recorded which). CDR3 residues: CSATGQGGYGYTF. CDR3 DNA: TGCAGTGCTACAGGACAGGGAGGATATGGCTACACCTTC.